The 32 T cell receptor beta chains reported below all come from one sample, sequenced in a study of lung T cells in sarcoidosis with Löfgren's syndrome. One entry per CDR3 protein, called by TCRdb with MiXCR from the reads. The sample holds 15,000 to 20,000 distinct CDR3 sequences; roughly a fifth are singletons and the top ten take about 4%. Sequencing was carried out using CD4+ T cells from PBMCs. The receptors stem from a human donor with sarcoidosis (Löfgren's syndrome or another form), or a control subject (not recorded which).

This clonotype was seen many times. The CDR3 DNA reads as TGTGCCAGCAGCTTAGCCGACTCAAGACAGGGACCATATGAAAAACTGTTTTTT. Protein product: CASSLADSRQGPYEKLFF. The chain links TRBV7-2 to TRBJ1-4; 7 nucleotides align to TRBD1. The trim removed 0 bases at V and 6 bases at J, leaving 13 bases unmatched. Germline CDR1 SGHTA, CDR2 FQGNSA. This CDR3 spans 18 amino acids.

There are many counts of this clonotype. CDR3 loop: CASSSPGLRDTQYF. CDR3 coding DNA: TGTGCCAGCAGTTCCCCGGGACTACGAGATACGCAGTATTTT. This sequence joins TRBV12-3 or TRBV12-4 and TRBJ2-3; 7 nucleotides agree with TRBD2. Trimming at V came to 4 bases and at J to 5 bases, leaving 6 bases not matched to a gene. The CDR3 totals 14 residues.

This clonotype was observed at least ten times. As the CDR3 is not closed by the conserved phenylalanine or tryptophan, this likely results from a read error. The V and J genes are TRBV28 and TRBJ2-4; no clear D. The germline CDR1 and CDR2 sequences are MDHEN and SYDVKM. The CDR3 contains 13 residues. The V and J ends lost 3 bases and 0 bases respectively, with 3 bases between them. CDR3 amino acids: CASSFIAKNIQYL. CDR3 DNA sequence: TGTGCCAGCAGTTTTATAGCCAAAAACATTCAGTACCTC.

The chain recombines TRBV30 with TRBJ2-3; 10 nucleotides align to TRBD2. CDR3 length: 15 residues. V lost 3 bases to trimming and J lost 1 base; unmatched junction nucleotides: 4. Germline V CDR1 and CDR2: GTSNPN, SVGIG (reference sequence). The CDR3 coding sequence is TGTGCCTGGAGCCGACTAGCGGGTCGCACAGATACGCAGTATTTT. Its translation: CAWSRLAGRTDTQYF.

This rearrangement joins TRBV30 to TRBJ2-5; D gene uncertain. This CDR3 spans 11 amino acids. Trimming left V 0 bases short and J 5 bases short, with 4 bases between. Germline-derived CDR1 and CDR2 are GTSNPN and SVGIG (reference sequence). The CDR3 is CAWSVRETQYF. The CDR3 nucleotides are TGTGCCTGGAGTGTAAGGGAGACCCAGTACTTC. The full variable domain, completed using reference TRBV30 and TRBJ2-5, is SQTIHQWPATLVQPVGSPLSLECTVEGTSNPNLYWYRQAAGRGLQLLFYSVGIGQISSEVPQNLSASRPQDRQFILSSKKLLLSDSGFYLCAWSVRETQYFGPGTRLLVL.

This clonotype has ten or more counts. The V gene is TRBV7-8, the J gene TRBJ1-2; D is ambiguous. Germline CDR1 and CDR2: SGHVS and FQNEAQ. The CDR3 runs 14 residues. Trimming stripped 4 bases from V and 6 bases from J, with 15 bases between. CDR3 in DNA: TGTGCCAGCAGCTCCAGGACGGACTCTCATGGCTACACCTTC. Amino acids: CASSSRTDSHGYTF.

This clonotype came up a few times. The gene calls are TRBV5-4 and TRBJ2-3; 12 positions agree with TRBD2. The CDR3 extends over 15 amino acids. V trimming: 8 bases; J trimming: 3 bases; junction bases outside the gene matches: 7. Germline assignment: CDR1 SGHNT and CDR2 YYREEE (reference sequence). CDR3 residues: CASSPGTSGTDTQYF. The CDR3, as DNA: TGTGCCAGTAGCCCCGGGACTAGCGGGACAGATACGCAGTATTTT.

The table lists this clonotype with many counts. The chain couples TRBV19 to TRBJ1-5; D ambiguous. V shed 5 bases and J shed 3 bases, with 8 bases lying between them. The germline CDR1 and CDR2 sequences are LNHDA and SQIVND (reference sequence). The CDR3 sequence is 13 residues long. The CDR3 is CASSPRDNQPQHF. The DNA for the CDR3 is TGTGCCAGTAGTCCCCGAGACAATCAGCCCCAGCATTTT.

In this sample, this clonotype turned up a few times. A much larger clone sits a single nucleotide away, making a read error possible. The rearrangement uses TRBV28 and TRBJ1-4; possibly TRBD1 for D (5 bases). The CDR3 runs 15 residues. Germline V gives CDR1 MDHEN, CDR2 SYDVKM. V was shortened by 4 bases and J by 0 bases, with 9 bases between the two germline ends. This chain's CDR3 is CASSSSGATNEKLFF. The CDR3 DNA follows: TGTGCCAGCAGTTCCTCGGGGGCAACTAATGAAAAACTGTTTTTT.

This clonotype is classed as large. The J gene is TRBJ2-7, the V gene TRBV6-1; D is uncertain. The CDR3 contains 14 residues. From germline, CDR1 is MNHNS and CDR2 SASEGT. Trimming took 6 bases from V and 0 from J, leaving 12 bases between them. The CDR3 loop is CASRSDGISYEQYF. DNA for the CDR3: TGTGCCAGCAGATCCGACGGAATCTCCTACGAGCAGTACTTC.

This clonotype was picked up many times. This chain uses TRBV18 with TRBJ2-7, with D unresolved. V dropped 2 bases and J dropped 1 base, with 9 bases sitting between them. Germline CDR1 KGHSH, CDR2 LQKENI. This CDR3 contains 14 residues. The chain's CDR3 is CASSPDARSYEQYF. CDR3 coding DNA: TGTGCCAGCTCACCAGACGCGCGATCCTACGAGCAGTACTTC.

There are many counts of this clonotype. J is TRBJ2-3 and V is TRBV2; no clear D gene. Looked up from germline, CDR1 is SNHLY and CDR2 is FYNNEI. With 1 base removed from V and 2 bases from J, the gap between germline ends came to 10 bases. The length of the CDR3 is 15 residues. In nucleotides, the CDR3 is TGTGCCAGCAGTGAAGACCCAACCTACACAGATACGCAGTATTTT. This codes for CASSEDPTYTDTQYF.

The sample holds one count of this clonotype. Its ends do not fully match the called genes, so a read error is possible. The chain employs TRBV29-1 and TRBJ1-4, with a weak D call TRBD1 (5 bases). This CDR3 has 14 amino acids. Germline-derived CDR1 and CDR2 are SQVTM and ANQGSEA. The CDR3 bases are TGCAGCGTCGGAAGCGGGGGAACTAGTGAAAAACCGTTTTTT. Protein product: CSVGSGGTSEKPFF.

This clonotype was seen repeatedly, ten times or more. The rearrangement joins TRBV3-1 to TRBJ2-2, with D maybe TRBD2 (6 bases). Trimming cost V 4 bases and J 0 bases, with 9 bases left between them. The CDR3 is 15 amino acids. CDR1 and CDR2 (germline): LGHDT, YNNKEL (reference sequence). The CDR3 coding sequence is TGTGCCAGCAGCCCGGGACTCTCGAACACCGGGGAGCTGTTTTTT. Amino acid sequence: CASSPGLSNTGELFF.

For this clonotype: The junction departs from the called germline gene at one end, perhaps through a read error. The chain joins TRBV15 to TRBJ1-6, with D possibly TRBD1 on 6 matching bases. There are 16 residues in the CDR3. Germline V gene lookup returns CDR1 LNHNV and CDR2 YYDKDF (reference sequence). CDR3 residues: CATSRKQQGDNSPLHF. The CDR3 coding sequence is TGTGCCACCAGCAGAAAACAACAGGGAGATAATTCCCCCCTCCACTTT.

This clonotype was seen ten or more times. The V gene is TRBV27, the J gene TRBJ2-1; possible D gene TRBD1, 6 bases. Trimming stripped 5 bases from V and 0 bases from J, with 20 bases between. The CDR3 has 18 amino acids. CDR1 is MNHEY, CDR2 SMNVEV, per germline (reference sequence). In DNA form, the CDR3 reads TGTGCCAGCAGTCTCTATCTGGGGGCGGTTCGCTCCTACAATGAGCAGTTCTTC. Protein: CASSLYLGAVRSYNEQFF.

This clonotype appeared many times. The J gene is TRBJ2-3, the V gene TRBV29-1; 10 positions match TRBD2. Germline V lookup: CDR1 SQVTM, CDR2 ANQGSEA. Losses at the gene ends were 7 bases for V and 2 bases for J; bases not matched to a gene: 9. The CDR3 spans 15 residues. CDR3 nucleotides: TGCAGCGCTGCAGCGGGAGGGCCTCTCACAGATACGCAGTATTTT. Translation: CSAAAGGPLTDTQYF.

This clonotype was recorded many times. V usage is TRBV19 and J usage is TRBJ2-3; D is perhaps TRBD2 (6 bases). V gave up 3 bases and J gave up 2 bases, with 12 bases separating them. This CDR3 has 15 amino acids. Germline CDR1 LNHDA, CDR2 SQIVND (reference sequence). DNA for the CDR3: TGTGCCAGTAGTATCGACGGGACTCACACAGATACGCAGTATTTT. Translating gives CASSIDGTHTDTQYF. Full variable domain (missing parts from reference TRBV19 and TRBJ2-3): DGGITQSPKYLFRKEGQNVTLSCEQNLNHDAMYWYRQDPGQGLRLIYYSQIVNDFQKGDIAEGYSVSREKKESFPLTVTSAQKNPTAFYLCASSIDGTHTDTQYFGPGTRLTVL.

There are many counts of this clonotype. This sequence joins TRBV28 and TRBJ2-7; a weak D match, TRBD1 (5 bases). Germline V CDR1 and CDR2: MDHEN, SYDVKM. Trimming pared 6 bases from V and 3 bases from J, leaving 15 bases between. CDR3 length equals 14 residues. The CDR3 is CASRRQEGDYEQYF. Written as DNA, the CDR3 is TGTGCCAGCAGGCGGCAGGAAGGGGACTACGAGCAGTACTTC. The whole variable domain, remainder taken from reference TRBV28 and TRBJ2-7, is DVKVTQSSRYLVKRTGEKVFLECVQDMDHENMFWYRQDPGLGLRLIYFSYDVKMKEKGDIPEGYSVSREKKERFSLILESASTNQTSMYLCASRRQEGDYEQYFGPGTRLTVT.

As for this clonotype: Since a much larger clone is just one base distant, this may be a read error. The chain uses TRBV5-4 and TRBJ1-5; D is possibly TRBD1 (5 bases). V was cut by 0 bases and J by 9 bases, with 19 bases left in between. Germline V CDR1 and CDR2: SGHNT, YYREEE (reference sequence). This CDR3 is built from 16 residues. The chain's CDR3 is CASSLDGGTVDRPQHF. CDR3 DNA: TGTGCCAGCAGCTTGGATGGTGGGACGGTAGATCGGCCCCAGCATTTT.

This clonotype was observed a handful of times. The gene calls are TRBV30 and TRBJ2-3; 16 bases line up with TRBD2. CDR1 is GTSNPN, CDR2 SVGIG, per germline (reference sequence). The V gene end was trimmed by 3 bases and the J gene end by 6 bases; junction bases not matched to a gene: 12. The CDR3 is made up of 18 amino acids. The CDR3 region has the DNA TGTGCCTGGAGGGGACTAGCGGGGGGGGCCACCTCTTCCGATACGCAGTATTTT. Its translation: CAWRGLAGGATSSDTQYF.

This clonotype showed up many times. The chain joins TRBV28 to TRBJ2-7; D call uncertain. The CDR3 has 10 residues. The V end was cut by 5 bases, the J end by 3 bases, with 2 bases between. Germline V gene sequence: CDR1 MDHEN, CDR2 SYDVKM. The DNA for the CDR3 is TGTGCCAGCAGTGACTACGAGCAGTACTTC. This encodes CASSDYEQYF. The entire variable domain, with the rest obtained from reference TRBV28 and TRBJ2-7, is as follows: DVKVTQSSRYLVKRTGEKVFLECVQDMDHENMFWYRQDPGLGLRLIYFSYDVKMKEKGDIPEGYSVSREKKERFSLILESASTNQTSMYLCASSDYEQYFGPGTRLTVT.

The rearrangement uses TRBV20-1 and TRBJ2-2; 8 bases match TRBD2. CDR1 is DFQATT, CDR2 SNEGSKA, per germline (reference sequence). The CDR3 is made up of 16 amino acids. V gave up 4 bases and J gave up 4 bases; unmatched junction bases: 11. This CDR3 reads CSAKPARGAGTGELFF. The CDR3 coding sequence is TGCAGTGCTAAACCGGCGCGGGGGGCGGGCACCGGGGAGCTGTTTTTT.

The table lists this clonotype with a few counts. With a much larger clone just one base away, this may be a read error. The V gene is TRBV2, the J gene TRBJ2-2; the D gene is possibly TRBD2 (5 bases). The CDR3 spans 16 residues. Germline V lookup: CDR1 SNHLY, CDR2 FYNNEI. The CDR3 nucleotides are TGTGCCAGCAGTCGAAGCCCAACCAAAAACACCGGGGAGCTGCTTTTT. Protein sequence: CASSRSPTKNTGELLF.

The chain joins TRBV4-2 to TRBJ2-3; no firm D call. Germline V gene lookup returns CDR1 LGHNA and CDR2 YNFKEQ. V lost 4 bases to trimming and J lost 2 bases, with 16 bases between them. The CDR3 is made up of 16 amino acids. The CDR3 coding sequence is TGTGCCAGCAGCCTATACCCCGACGACGCCACAGATACGCAGTATTTT. Protein: CASSLYPDDATDTQYF.

This clonotype came up many times. V is TRBV5-1 and J is TRBJ2-7, with D uncertain. The CDR3 is made up of 14 amino acids. Trimming took off 0 bases at V and 0 bases at J, with 7 bases between the two ends. Germline V gives CDR1 SGHRS, CDR2 YFSETQ. In DNA form, the CDR3 reads TGCGCCAGCAGCTTGGACGGCCCCTCCTACGAGCAGTACTTC. Its translation: CASSLDGPSYEQYF.

Points on this clonotype: This could be a read error, since a much larger clone is one nucleotide away. The rearrangement links TRBV15 to TRBJ2-1; TRBD2 is a possible D gene (5 bases). Germline V CDR1 and CDR2: LNHNV, YYDKDF (reference sequence). This CDR3 comprises 14 residues. The CDR3 nucleotides are TGTGCCGCCAGCAGAGATGAGGGTTCTCGTGGGCAGTTCTTC. It codes for CAASRDEGSRGQFF.

The chain uses TRBV4-1 and TRBJ2-7, with 8 bases that match TRBD1. Germline-derived CDR1 and CDR2 are MGHRA and YSYEKL. The CDR3 has 15 residues. The ends lost 0 bases at V and 2 bases at J; junction bases unmatched: 3. CDR3 DNA: TGCGCCAGCAGCCAAGACAAGGACAGGGCCTACGAGCAGTACTTC. Translation gives CASSQDKDRAYEQYF.

As to this clonotype: One base away lies a much larger clone, so this may be a sequencing read error. The V gene is TRBV9, the J gene TRBJ2-3; possibly TRBD2 for D (6 bases). The CDR3 contains 15 residues. Trimming shortened V by 1 base and J by 6 bases, and 15 bases separated the two germline ends. CDR1 and CDR2 (germline): SGDLS, YYNGEE. CDR3 in amino acids: CASSVRGLRRDTQYF. The DNA for the CDR3 is TGTGCCAGCAGCGTAAGGGGACTCCGAAGGGATACGCAGTATTTT.

On this clonotype: One base away lies a much larger clone, so this may be a sequencing read error. The rearrangement joins TRBV2 to TRBJ2-3, with 8 nucleotides matching TRBD2. This CDR3 comprises 12 residues. CDR1 SNHLY and CDR2 FYNNEI come from the germline V gene. This CDR3 reads CASSPGLDMQYF. In nucleotides, the CDR3 is TGTGCCAGCAGTCCGGGACTAGATATGCAGTATTTT.

In this sample, this clonotype turned up a few times. This sequence may be a read error, since a much larger clone differs from it by one base. The CDR3 DNA reads as TGTGCCAGCAGTCCCAATGGCGGGAGGACCCAAGAGACCCAGTACTTC. Translation: CASSPNGGRTQETQYF. The gene calls are TRBV28 and TRBJ2-5, with TRBD2 matching 8 bases. From germline, CDR1 is MDHEN and CDR2 SYDVKM. This CDR3 is 16 amino acids long. V shed 5 bases and J 1 base; nucleotides not matched to a gene: 9. The full variable domain, completed using reference TRBV28 and TRBJ2-5, is DVKVTQSSRYLVKRTGEKVFLECVQDMDHENMFWYRQDPGLGLRLIYFSYDVKMKEKGDIPEGYSVSREKKERFSLILESASTNQTSMYLCASSPNGGRTQETQYFGPGTRLLVL.

Many counts were recorded for this clonotype. The chain joins TRBV10-3 to TRBJ2-3; 7 positions agree with TRBD1. The CDR3 runs 14 residues. V was pared by 7 bases and J by 1 base, with 5 bases of the junction left unmatched. The germline CDR1 and CDR2 sequences are ENHRY and SYGVKD. CDR3 in DNA: TGTGCCATCAAGGGGGCGTTCCGCACAGATACGCAGTATTTT. It specifies CAIKGAFRTDTQYF.